The 8 T cell receptor beta chains below come from one sample, sequenced in a study of human T cells and chemical hapten exposure. MiXCR, applied by TCRdb to the RACE reads, yields one record per CDR3 protein. This table holds fewer than 45,000 distinct CDR3 sequences, about 4% found once. The time point: patch test 1, 2 weeks after DPC sensitization. Specified treatment: therapeutic diphenylcyclopropenone sensitization with weekly scalp DPC. Total RNA extraction was carried out from unfractionated whole blood. The sequences come from whole blood, collected in connection with sensitization to the hapten diphenylcyclopropenone (DPC). The receptors were gathered from a man aged 50 to 60 with alopecia areata. Some clones in this sample may be carry-over from other donors' samples.

This clonotype showed up just a few times. V and J are TRBV5-1 and TRBJ2-3; possibly TRBD1 or TRBD2 for D (6 bases each). The ends were cut back, 3 bases at V and 2 bases at J, with 10 bases in the middle. CDR3 length: 14 amino acids. The germline CDR1 and CDR2 sequences are SGHRS and YFSETQ. This chain's CDR3 is CASSWGDNTDTQYF. DNA of the CDR3: TGCGCCAGCAGCTGGGGGGACAACACAGATACGCAGTATTTT.

This clonotype was detected many times. The chain joins TRBV12-3 or TRBV12-4 to TRBJ2-3; D is ambiguous. CDR3 length equals 14 residues. V was trimmed by 2 bases and J by 4 bases, leaving 10 bases between them. CDR3 sequence reads: CASSLNVLPDTQYF. The CDR3, as DNA: TGTGCCAGCAGTTTAAACGTATTACCAGATACGCAGTATTTT.

Ten or more counts support this clonotype. CDR3 loop: CSAKTSGRTTDTQYF. The CDR3 DNA sequence: TGCAGTGCAAAGACTAGCGGGAGGACCACAGATACGCAGTATTTT. The chain is built from TRBV20-1 and TRBJ2-3; 13 nucleotides match TRBD2. The CDR3 has 15 amino acids. V was clipped by 6 bases and J by 2 bases; unmatched bases: 5. Germline lookup yields CDR1 DFQATT and CDR2 SNEGSKA (reference sequence).

This clonotype was counted many times. The rearrangement uses TRBV28 and TRBJ2-6, with 14 bases aligning to TRBD2. Germline CDR1 MDHEN, CDR2 SYDVKM. J lost 3 bases, V lost 8 bases, and 6 bases had no gene match. The CDR3 totals 17 residues. The CDR3 DNA reads as TGTGCCAGCCTGGGACTAGCGGGAGATAATGGGGCCAACGTCCTGACTTTC. Protein sequence: CASLGLAGDNGANVLTF. The full variable domain, rest sourced from reference TRBV28 and TRBJ2-6, is DVKVTQSSRYLVKRTGEKVFLECVQDMDHENMFWYRQDPGLGLRLIYFSYDVKMKEKGDIPEGYSVSREKKERFSLILESASTNQTSMYLCASLGLAGDNGANVLTFGAGSRLTVL.

This clonotype was observed a few times. The CDR3 nucleotides are TGTGCCAGCAGTCCGGTAACAGGGGTGCGTCAGCCCCAGCATTTT. Its protein product is CASSPVTGVRQPQHF. The rearrangement links TRBV28 to TRBJ1-5, with TRBD1 identical over 7 bases. Looked up from germline, CDR1 is MDHEN and CDR2 is SYDVKM. This CDR3 spans 15 amino acids. Trimming removed 5 bases from V and 6 bases from J; junction bases left unmatched: 10. The complete variable domain, with remaining parts taken from reference TRBV28 and TRBJ1-5, reads DVKVTQSSRYLVKRTGEKVFLECVQDMDHENMFWYRQDPGLGLRLIYFSYDVKMKEKGDIPEGYSVSREKKERFSLILESASTNQTSMYLCASSPVTGVRQPQHFGDGTRLSIL.

This clonotype has a count of ten or more. This chain uses TRBV20-1 with TRBJ2-5, with 7 positions matching TRBD2. Germline V gene data show CDR1 as DFQATT and CDR2 as SNEGSKA (reference sequence). Trimming took 5 bases from V and 2 from J; bases not matched to a gene: 8. The CDR3 runs to 14 residues. In DNA form, the CDR3 reads TGCAGTGCTGGAGCTAGCGGCCTTCAAGAGACCCAGTACTTC. This codes for CSAGASGLQETQYF.

This clonotype was counted a few times. The CDR3 bases are TGCGCCAGCAGTCCGGGACTAGAGACGACCCAGTACTTC. It encodes CASSPGLETTQYF. The V and J genes are TRBV5-1 and TRBJ2-5, with 8 nucleotides matching TRBD2. The V gene end was trimmed by 5 bases and the J gene end by 7 bases; junction bases not matched to a gene: 7. CDR3 length equals 13 residues. Germline V lookup: CDR1 SGHRS, CDR2 YFSETQ.

This clonotype came up many times. V and J are TRBV29-1 and TRBJ2-3, with no clear D. CDR3 length equals 13 residues. Germline CDR1 is SQVTM and CDR2 is ANQGSEA. The V end lost 4 bases, the J end lost 1 base, and 9 bases lay between the germline ends. This CDR3 is CSVVAGGTDTQYF. The CDR3, as DNA: TGCAGCGTTGTGGCAGGAGGCACAGATACGCAGTATTTT.